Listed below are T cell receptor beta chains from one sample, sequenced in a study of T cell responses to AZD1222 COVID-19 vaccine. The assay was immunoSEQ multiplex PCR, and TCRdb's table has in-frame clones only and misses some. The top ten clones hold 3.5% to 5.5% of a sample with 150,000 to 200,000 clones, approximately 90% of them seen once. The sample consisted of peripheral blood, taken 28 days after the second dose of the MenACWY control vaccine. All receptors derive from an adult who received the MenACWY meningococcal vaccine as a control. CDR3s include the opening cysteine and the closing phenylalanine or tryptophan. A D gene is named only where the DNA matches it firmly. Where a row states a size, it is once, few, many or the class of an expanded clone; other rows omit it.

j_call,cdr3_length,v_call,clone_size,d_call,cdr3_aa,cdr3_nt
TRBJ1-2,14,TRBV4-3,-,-,CASSEEYSNYGYTF,TGCGCCAGCAGCGAAGAGTATTCGAACTATGGCTACACCTTC
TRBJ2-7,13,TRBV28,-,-,CASTLGPGYEQYF,TGTGCCAGCACCCTGGGCCCGGGGTACGAGCAGTACTTC
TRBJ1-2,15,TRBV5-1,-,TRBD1,CASSPVRTGPNGYTF,TGCGCCAGCAGCCCTGTCAGGACAGGGCCAAATGGCTACACCTTC
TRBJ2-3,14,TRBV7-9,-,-,CASSLVDGTDTQYF,TGTGCCAGCAGCTTAGTGGACGGAACAGATACGCAGTATTTT
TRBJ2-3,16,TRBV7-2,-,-,CASSLNGRGNTDTQYF,TGTGCCAGCAGCTTAAATGGCAGAGGTAACACAGATACGCAGTATTTT
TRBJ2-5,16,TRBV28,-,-,CASILAARWGRETQYF,TGTGCCAGCATACTCGCAGCGAGATGGGGACGAGAGACCCAGTACTTC
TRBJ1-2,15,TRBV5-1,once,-,CASSIPPPDGYGYTF,TGCGCCAGCAGCATCCCTCCTCCTGACGGTTATGGCTACACCTTC
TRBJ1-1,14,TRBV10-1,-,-,CASSESGGRAEAFF,TGCGCCAGCAGTGAGTCGGGGGGACGGGCTGAAGCTTTCTTT
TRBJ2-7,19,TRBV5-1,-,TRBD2,CASSSLTTLLAGKVHEQYF,TGCGCCAGCAGCTCTTTAACGACCCTTTTAGCGGGAAAGGTCCACGAGCAGTACTTC
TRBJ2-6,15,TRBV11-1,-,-,CASSLPAAGANVLTF,TGTGCCAGCAGCTTACCCGCGGCTGGGGCCAACGTCCTGACTTTC
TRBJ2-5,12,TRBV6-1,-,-,CASSEVLETQYF,TGTGCCAGCAGTGAAGTCCTGGAGACCCAGTACTTC
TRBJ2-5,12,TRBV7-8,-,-,CASSLALETQYF,TGTGCCAGCAGCTTAGCGCTAGAGACCCAGTACTTC
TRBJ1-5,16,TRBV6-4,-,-,CASSEKWGYRDQPQHF,TGTGCCAGCAGTGAGAAGTGGGGCTACAGGGATCAGCCCCAGCATTTT
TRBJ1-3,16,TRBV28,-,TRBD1,CASSSQWTGIGNTIYF,TGTGCCAGCAGTTCTCAGTGGACAGGGATCGGAAACACCATATATTTT
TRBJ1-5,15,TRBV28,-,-,CASSLGGSGNQPQHF,TGTGCCAGCAGTCTCGGGGGGTCAGGTAATCAGCCCCAGCATTTT
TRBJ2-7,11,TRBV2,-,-,CASSPLYEQYF,TGTGCCAGCAGCCCCCTCTACGAGCAGTACTTC
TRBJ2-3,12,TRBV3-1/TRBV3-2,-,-,CASSPRERAQYF,TGTGCCAGCAGCCCCCGGGAGCGGGCCCAGTATTTT
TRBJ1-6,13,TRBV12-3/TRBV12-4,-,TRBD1,CASTRQGNSPLHF,TGTGCCAGCACGAGACAGGGTAATTCACCCCTCCACTTT
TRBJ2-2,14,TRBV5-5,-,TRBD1,CASRQGQGTGELFF,TGTGCCAGCAGGCAGGGACAGGGAACCGGGGAGCTGTTTTTT
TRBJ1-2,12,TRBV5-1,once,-,CASSFANGGYTF,TGCGCCAGCAGCTTCGCGAATGGGGGCTACACCTTC
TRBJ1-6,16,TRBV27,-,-,CASSVDWSQSGSPLHF,TGTGCCAGCAGTGTCGATTGGTCCCAGAGTGGTTCACCCCTCCACTTT
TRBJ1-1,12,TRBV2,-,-,CASSEQGAEAFF,TGTGCCAGCAGTGAACAGGGAGCGGAAGCTTTCTTT
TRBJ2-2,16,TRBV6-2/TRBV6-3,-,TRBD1,CASSSQPGQGSGELFF,TGTGCCAGCAGTTCTCAACCGGGACAGGGGTCCGGGGAGCTGTTTTTT
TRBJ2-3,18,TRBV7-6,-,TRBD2,CASSLPLTSGRSTDTQYF,TGTGCCAGCAGCCTACCGTTAACTAGCGGGAGAAGCACAGATACGCAGTATTTT
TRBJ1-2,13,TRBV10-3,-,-,CAAETEANYGYTF,TGTGCCGCCGAGACGGAAGCTAACTATGGCTACACCTTC
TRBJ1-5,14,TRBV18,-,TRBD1,CASSPRQGDQPQHF,TGTGCCAGCTCACCGCGCCAGGGGGATCAGCCCCAGCATTTT
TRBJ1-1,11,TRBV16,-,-,CASSQGTEAFF,TGTGCCAGCAGCCAAGGGACTGAAGCTTTCTTT
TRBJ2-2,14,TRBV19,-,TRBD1,CASSSDRATGELFF,TGTGCCAGTAGTTCGGACAGGGCCACCGGGGAGCTGTTTTTT
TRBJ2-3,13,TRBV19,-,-,CASRTQGSHTQYF,TGTGCCAGTAGGACCCAGGGTTCTCATACGCAGTATTTT
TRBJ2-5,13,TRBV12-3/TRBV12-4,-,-,CASSFTAEETQYF,TGTGCCAGCAGTTTTACGGCTGAAGAGACCCAGTACTTC
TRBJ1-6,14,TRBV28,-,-,CASREDIYNSPLHF,TGTGCCAGCAGAGAAGACATTTATAATTCACCCCTCCACTTT
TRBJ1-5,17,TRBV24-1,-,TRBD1,CATSDPTGGAGNQPQHF,TGTGCCACCAGTGACCCCACAGGGGGCGCAGGCAATCAGCCCCAGCATTTT
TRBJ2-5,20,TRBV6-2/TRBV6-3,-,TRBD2,CASSSFSPGTSGRGQETQYF,TGTGCCAGCAGTTCGTTCTCCCCCGGGACTAGCGGGAGGGGGCAAGAGACCCAGTACTTC